Listed here are 25 T cell receptor beta chains from one sample, sequenced in a study of T cells in narcolepsy. Measured with immunoSEQ multiplex PCR; TCRdb has only the in-frame clones, and not every one. Of 25,000 to 35,000 clones listed, about nine tenths are singletons. What was sequenced was CD45RA- memory CD4+ T cells from PBMCs. These receptors all come from a human donor with narcolepsy.

V usage is TRBV7-9 and J usage is TRBJ1-4; D is undetermined. The CDR3 runs to 16 residues. Germline CDR1 is SEHNR and CDR2 is FQNEAQ (reference sequence). Trimming took off 0 bases at V and 0 bases at J, with 8 bases between the two ends. The CDR3 reads CASSLALGATNEKLFF. In DNA, the CDR3 is TGTGCCAGCAGCTTAGCCCTGGGTGCAACTAATGAAAAACTGTTTTTT.

Of note for this clone: The junction shows a germline mismatch at one end, possibly a read error. V gene TRBV30 combines with J gene TRBJ1-1; D gene ambiguous. The CDR3 runs to 11 residues. Germline lookup yields CDR1 GTSNPN and CDR2 SVGIG (reference sequence). DNA of the CDR3: TGTGCCTGGAGGAGGAACAGTGAAGCTTTCTTT. Its translation is CAWRRNSEAFF. The variable domain in full, completed from reference TRBV30 and TRBJ1-1, reads SQTIHQWPATLVQPVGSPLSLECTVEGTSNPNLYWYRQAAGRGLQLLFYSVGIGQISSEVPQNLSASRPQDRQFILSSKKLLLSDSGFYLCAWRRNSEAFFGQGTRLTVV.

The genes are TRBV4-1 and TRBJ1-4; D is uncertain. The CDR3 has 16 amino acids. CDR1 MGHRA and CDR2 YSYEKL come from the germline V gene. V was cut by 1 base and J by 6 bases, with 15 bases left in between. The CDR3 loop reads CASSQGLARPHEKLFF. CDR3 in DNA: TGCGCCAGCAGCCAAGGTTTGGCAAGACCTCATGAAAAACTGTTTTTT.

The V and J genes are TRBV6-6 and TRBJ2-3, with no clear D. Germline CDR1 MNHNY, CDR2 SVGAGI (reference sequence). The V end lost 6 bases, the J end lost 7 bases, and 11 bases lay between the germline ends. This CDR3 has 12 amino acids. CDR3 protein: CASSRPENTQYF. CDR3 DNA: TGTGCCAGCAGCCGACCGGAGAATACGCAGTATTTT.

The V gene is TRBV5-6, the J gene TRBJ1-1; D unclear. This CDR3 has 14 amino acids. Germline V gene data show CDR1 as SGHDT and CDR2 as YYEEEE. Trimming pared 4 bases from V and 2 bases from J, leaving 12 bases between. The CDR3 bases are TGTGCCAGCAGCCCACGACACCCTAACACTGAAGCTTTCTTT. Its translation is CASSPRHPNTEAFF.

The chain couples TRBV28 to TRBJ1-2; no firm D call. V was cut by 3 bases and J by 2 bases, with 13 bases left in between. CDR3 length equals 15 residues. Germline CDR1 MDHEN, CDR2 SYDVKM. DNA for the CDR3: TGTGCCAGCAGTTTCCCCTCGGAAGTAAACTATGGCTACACCTTC. This encodes CASSFPSEVNYGYTF.

The chain uses TRBV28 and TRBJ1-2; TRBD1 aligns across 7 bases. After removal of 4 bases from V and 9 bases from J, the junction contained 11 bases not matched to a gene. CDR1 MDHEN and CDR2 SYDVKM come from the germline V gene. The CDR3 totals 14 residues. In DNA, the CDR3 is TGTGCCAGCAGTTCCGAAACCTACAGGGGACGCTACACCTTC. Residues: CASSSETYRGRYTF.

The J gene is TRBJ2-5, the V gene TRBV5-1; possible D gene TRBD2, 6 bases. This CDR3 has 15 residues. Germline loops: CDR1 SGHRS, CDR2 YFSETQ. The ends were cut back, 8 bases at V and 5 bases at J, with 22 bases in the middle. The CDR3 loop is CASQNNTSIGETQYF. In DNA form, the CDR3 reads TGCGCCAGTCAGAATAACACTAGCATTGGTGAGACCCAGTACTTC.

The rearrangement joins TRBV2 to TRBJ1-5; 8 positions match TRBD1. V trimming: 3 bases; J trimming: 8 bases; junction bases outside the gene matches: 18. The length of the CDR3 is 18 residues. Germline loops: CDR1 SNHLY, CDR2 FYNNEI. CDR3 amino acids: CASSELRAGGTLWEPQHF. CDR3 coding DNA: TGTGCCAGCAGTGAGCTCAGGGCAGGGGGCACCCTGTGGGAGCCCCAGCATTTT.

This rearrangement joins TRBV7-2 to TRBJ1-1; D uncertain. With 8 bases removed from V and 6 bases from J, the gap between germline ends came to 10 bases. This CDR3 contains 11 residues. In germline, CDR1 is SGHTA, CDR2 FQGNSA. The CDR3 nucleotides read TGTGCCAGCGGGAGAGGCCCTGAAGCTTTCTTT. It codes for CASGRGPEAFF.

The genes are TRBV7-2 and TRBJ2-7, with TRBD2 identical over 7 bases. This CDR3 has 13 amino acids. V shed 7 bases and J 3 bases; nucleotides not matched to a gene: 6. Germline values: CDR1 SGHTA, CDR2 FQGNSA. The CDR3 loop reads CASTLSGGYEQYF. CDR3 bases: TGTGCCAGCACCCTGTCGGGGGGCTACGAGCAGTACTTC.

The chain uses TRBV12-5 and TRBJ2-2; weak D call: TRBD1 (7 bases). This CDR3 has 17 amino acids. Trimming removed 0 bases at V and 5 bases at J, with 16 bases between. Germline lookup yields CDR1 LGHNT and CDR2 FRNRAP. CDR3 residues: CASGLVVAGGGTGELFF. For the CDR3, the DNA is TGTGCTAGTGGTTTGGTAGTTGCAGGGGGAGGAACCGGGGAGCTGTTTTTT.

Concerning this clone: The same CDR3 arises from other DNA sequences in this sample as well. The V and J genes are TRBV28 and TRBJ1-1; no clear D. Germline V CDR1 and CDR2: MDHEN, SYDVKM. The CDR3 is 13 residues long. The CDR3 sequence: CASGTVLNTEAFF. The CDR3 bases are TGTGCTTCCGGAACAGTCCTGAACACTGAAGCTTTCTTT.

The chain joins TRBV5-1 to TRBJ1-1, with 8 bases matching TRBD1. This CDR3 comprises 13 residues. V lost 4 bases and J lost 1; bases outside the gene matches: 0. Germline V gene sequence: CDR1 SGHRS, CDR2 YFSETQ. CDR3: CASSTGGNTEAFF. CDR3 nucleotide sequence: TGCGCCAGCAGCACAGGGGGGAACACTGAAGCTTTCTTT.

The chain recombines TRBV6-6 with TRBJ2-3, with unresolved D. CDR3 length: 12 amino acids. V lost 5 bases to trimming and J lost 0 bases, with 3 bases between them. The germline CDR1 and CDR2 sequences are MNHNY and SVGAGI (reference sequence). The CDR3 DNA follows: TGTGCCAGCAGTGGCAGCACAGATACGCAGTATTTT. Protein product: CASSGSTDTQYF.

As to this clone: The sample has other DNA sequences that encode this CDR3 too. The chain recombines TRBV5-1 with TRBJ1-2; weak D call: TRBD1 (5 bases). Germline V gives CDR1 SGHRS, CDR2 YFSETQ. Trimming shortened V by 0 bases and J by 2 bases, and 8 bases separated the two germline ends. The CDR3 has 14 residues. The CDR3 nucleotides are TGCGCCAGCAGCTTGGGGGGCCAGAACTATGGCTACACCTTC. Translating gives CASSLGGQNYGYTF.

V is TRBV29-1 and J is TRBJ1-2; D is unclear. Germline CDR1 reads SQVTM; CDR2 reads ANQGSEA. V lost 5 bases, J lost 7 bases, and 17 bases lay in between. This CDR3 comprises 13 residues. CDR3 loop: CSVMVTGSSGYTF. CDR3 DNA sequence: TGCAGCGTTATGGTTACGGGGAGTTCTGGCTACACCTTC.

This clone was recorded a few times. The chain recombines TRBV1 with TRBJ2-2; TRBD2 was called by the table and not checked on the DNA. TRBV1 is given as a pseudogene. The CDR3 contains 19 residues. The CDR3 DNA reads TGCACCAGCAGCCAAGTCCCTGACTTTCGCCAGAGAACCACCGGGGAGCTGTTTTTT. Protein: CTSSQVPDFRQRTTGELFF.

This clone came up once. The rearrangement joins TRBV6-6 to TRBJ1-4; TRBD1 matches at 7 bases. The germline CDR1 and CDR2 sequences are MNHNY and SVGAGI (reference sequence). The CDR3 covers 13 residues. V shed 7 bases, J shed 7 bases, and the junction held 6 bases outside the gene matches. CDR3 bases: TGTGCCAGCAACAACGCAGGGGGTGAAAAACTGTTTTTT. It codes for CASNNAGGEKLFF.

The V call is TRBV29-1, the J call TRBJ1-2; D remains unclear. The CDR3 is 14 residues long. Looked up from germline, CDR1 is SQVTM and CDR2 is ANQGSEA. The V end lost 0 bases, the J end lost 0 bases, and 8 bases lay between the germline ends. For the CDR3, the DNA is TGCAGCGTTGAAGAAAGTATTCCTAACTATGGCTACACCTTC. Translating gives CSVEESIPNYGYTF. Together with reference TRBV29-1 and TRBJ1-2, the CDR3 gives the full variable domain: SAVISQKPSRDICQRGTSLTIQCQVDSQVTMMFWYRQQPGQSLTLIATANQGSEATYESGFVIDKFPISRPNLTFSTLTVSNMSPEDSSIYLCSVEESIPNYGYTFGSGTRLTVV.

This sequence joins TRBV7-3 and TRBJ2-3, with 8 bases aligning to TRBD2. In germline, CDR1 is SGHTA, CDR2 FQGTGA. The CDR3 covers 14 residues. The trim removed 5 bases at V and 4 bases at J, leaving 5 bases unmatched. The CDR3 here is CASSSAGGPDTQYF. CDR3 DNA: TGTGCCAGCAGCAGCGCGGGGGGCCCAGATACGCAGTATTTT. The whole variable domain, remainder taken from reference TRBV7-3 and TRBJ2-3, is GAGVSQTPSNKVTEKGKYVELRCDPISGHTALYWYRQSLGQGPEFLIYFQGTGAADDSGLPNDRFFAVRPEGSVSTLKIQRTERGDSAVYLCASSSAGGPDTQYFGPGTRLTVL.

The V call is TRBV2, the J call TRBJ2-1; a weak D match, TRBD2 (5 bases). This CDR3 region has 13 residues. Germline loops: CDR1 SNHLY, CDR2 FYNNEI. V lost 7 bases, J lost 3 bases, and 10 bases lay in between. The CDR3 protein is CASKRGGYNEQFF. In DNA form, the CDR3 reads TGTGCCAGCAAGCGTGGAGGCTACAATGAGCAGTTCTTC.

The V call is TRBV6-6, the J call TRBJ2-3; no firm D call. The germline V gene has CDR1 MNHNY and CDR2 SVGAGI (reference sequence). The germline V and J ends were trimmed by 6 bases and 4 bases, with 8 bases remaining between them. The CDR3 spans 12 residues. Here the CDR3 reads CASSQISDTQYF. CDR3 DNA: TGTGCCAGCAGCCAAATTTCAGATACGCAGTATTTT.

The rearrangement joins TRBV27 to TRBJ2-5; no reliable D call. The CDR3 runs 13 residues. Trimming took 2 bases from V and 5 from J, leaving 9 bases between them. Looked up from germline, CDR1 is MNHEY and CDR2 is SMNVEV (reference sequence). Here the CDR3 DNA reads TGTGCCAGCAGTTTAAGACCGAGGGAGACCCAGTACTTC. Protein sequence: CASSLRPRETQYF.

This chain joins TRBV18 and TRBJ2-3, with TRBD2 identical over 9 bases. This CDR3 is built from 15 residues. Per germline, CDR1 KGHSH and CDR2 LQKENI. V was clipped by 2 bases and J by 4 bases; unmatched bases: 4. CDR3: CASSPLAGEPDTQYF. CDR3 DNA sequence: TGTGCCAGCTCACCATTAGCGGGAGAACCAGATACGCAGTATTTT.